Presented here are 15 T cell receptor beta chains from one specimen sequenced in a study of blood T cell repertoires in COVID-19. Assay used: immunoSEQ multiplex PCR; TCRdb lists only in-frame clones, some missing. The table has over 95,000 clones, roughly four fifths seen once. Sequencing was carried out using peripheral blood. These receptors originate from a human donor in a cohort sampled during active COVID-19.

The chain has TRBV30 and TRBJ2-2; perhaps TRBD1 as D (6 bases). V lost 4 bases to trimming and J lost 6 bases, with 12 bases between them. Germline V gene data show CDR1 as GTSNPN and CDR2 as SVGIG (reference sequence). The CDR3 runs 13 residues. CDR3: CAWNRDNPGELFF. The CDR3 DNA is TGTGCCTGGAACCGGGACAACCCCGGGGAGCTGTTTTTT.

The V gene is TRBV7-9, the J gene TRBJ1-2; D is uncertain. V lost 1 base and J 1 base, leaving 13 bases between the germline ends. The CDR3 has 16 residues. Germline loops: CDR1 SEHNR, CDR2 FQNEAQ (reference sequence). The CDR3 is CASSLGAGRGNYGYTF. The CDR3 coding sequence is TGTGCCAGCAGCTTAGGAGCGGGAAGAGGTAACTATGGCTACACCTTC.

The chain recombines TRBV19 with TRBJ1-2; 10 nucleotides align to TRBD1. There are 15 residues in the CDR3. V trimming: 4 bases; J trimming: 4 bases; junction bases outside the gene matches: 6. In germline, CDR1 is LNHDA, CDR2 SQIVND (reference sequence). The CDR3 protein is CASSTPGQGFYGYTF. CDR3 in DNA: TGTGCCAGTAGTACACCGGGACAGGGGTTCTATGGCTACACCTTC.

This rearrangement joins TRBV6-5 to TRBJ2-6; tentative D call: TRBD2 (6 bases). Per germline, CDR1 MNHEY and CDR2 SVGAGI. V shed 7 bases and J shed 1 base, with 11 bases lying between them. CDR3 length: 15 residues. The CDR3 DNA reads as TGTGCCAGCACCCCAGGAGGGTCTGGGGCCAACGTCCTGACTTTC. It codes for CASTPGGSGANVLTF.

This chain links TRBV4-3 with TRBJ1-1; D is unresolved. CDR1 is LGHNA, CDR2 YSLEER, per germline. V lost 2 bases and J lost 1, with 8 bases in between. This CDR3 is built from 14 residues. CDR3 protein: CASSQLESNTEAFF. In DNA form, the CDR3 reads TGCGCCAGCAGCCAACTCGAGTCGAACACTGAAGCTTTCTTT.

CDR3 sequence: CAWSDGQGAGELFF. The CDR3 DNA sequence: TGTGCCTGGAGTGATGGACAGGGTGCCGGGGAGCTGTTTTTT. The J gene is TRBJ2-2, the V gene TRBV30; 8 positions agree with TRBD1. V shed 1 base, J shed 6 bases, and the junction held 4 bases outside the gene matches. This CDR3 comprises 14 residues. Germline V gives CDR1 GTSNPN, CDR2 SVGIG (reference sequence). The full variable domain, with the rest looked up from reference TRBV30 and TRBJ2-2, is SQTIHQWPATLVQPVGSPLSLECTVEGTSNPNLYWYRQAAGRGLQLLFYSVGIGQISSEVPQNLSASRPQDRQFILSSKKLLLSDSGFYLCAWSDGQGAGELFFGEGSRLTVL.

The chain is built from TRBV19 and TRBJ1-5, with 7 bases aligning to TRBD1. There are 13 residues in the CDR3. After removal of 4 bases from V and 5 bases from J, the junction contained 2 bases not matched to a gene. CDR1 LNHDA and CDR2 SQIVND come from the germline V gene (reference sequence). The CDR3 loop is CASSRQGYQPQHF. CDR3 coding DNA: TGTGCCAGTAGTAGACAGGGTTATCAGCCCCAGCATTTT.

The genes are TRBV6-1 and TRBJ2-7; D might be TRBD2 (6 bases). The V gene lost 6 bases and the J gene lost 3 bases, with 15 bases spanning the gap. Germline loops: CDR1 MNHNS, CDR2 SASEGT. This CDR3 region has 14 residues. CDR3 residues: CASSQGFGGYEQYF. In DNA, the CDR3 is TGTGCCAGCAGCCAAGGGTTCGGGGGCTACGAGCAGTACTTC.

This chain connects TRBV5-6 to TRBJ1-2; TRBD1 might be the D (6 bases). V gave up 5 bases and J gave up 6 bases, with 14 bases separating them. Germline loops: CDR1 SGHDT, CDR2 YYEEEE. The CDR3 loop spans 13 amino acids. The CDR3: CASSNGGGDGYTF. DNA of the CDR3: TGTGCCAGCAGTAACGGAGGGGGGGATGGCTACACCTTC.

The V and J genes are TRBV11-2 and TRBJ2-7; 8 nucleotides line up with TRBD1. Germline lookup yields CDR1 SGHAT and CDR2 FQNNGV. The CDR3 runs 16 residues. After removal of 5 bases from V and 3 bases from J, the junction contained 12 bases not matched to a gene. The CDR3 here is CASSPRTGLGGYEQYF. CDR3 DNA: TGTGCCAGCAGCCCCCGGACAGGGCTCGGCGGCTACGAGCAGTACTTC.

The chain has TRBV27 and TRBJ2-5; 7 bases align to TRBD2. The CDR3 is made up of 13 amino acids. Germline assignment: CDR1 MNHEY and CDR2 SMNVEV (reference sequence). V gave up 6 bases and J gave up 6 bases; unmatched junction bases: 7. The CDR3 DNA reads as TGTGCCAGCAGCCCGCAGGGAGGGAAGACCCAGTACTTC. It codes for CASSPQGGKTQYF.

The chain carries TRBV6-6 and TRBJ1-5; TRBD1 might be the D (5 bases). The length of the CDR3 is 16 residues. V was clipped by 0 bases and J by 11 bases, with 20 bases between them. Germline assignment: CDR1 MNHNY and CDR2 SVGAGI (reference sequence). The CDR3, as DNA: TGTGCCAGCAGTTACTCGTCGTCTGTGGACAATTGGTCCCAGCATTTT. It yields the protein CASSYSSSVDNWSQHF.

J is TRBJ1-6 and V is TRBV27; TRBD1 might be the D (6 bases). CDR1 and CDR2 from the germline V gene are MNHEY and SMNVEV (reference sequence). V shed 2 bases and J shed 7 bases, with 12 bases lying between them. The CDR3 runs to 15 residues. The CDR3 is CASSLMGAGNSPLHF. CDR3 coding DNA: TGTGCCAGCAGTTTAATGGGGGCTGGCAATTCACCCCTCCACTTT.

The chain couples TRBV28 to TRBJ2-1; D is perhaps TRBD2 (6 bases). The germline V and J ends were trimmed by 6 bases and 4 bases, with 16 bases remaining between them. CDR1 MDHEN and CDR2 SYDVKM come from the germline V gene. This CDR3 has 15 amino acids. CDR3 DNA sequence: TGTGCCAGCAGACCGGACGGGACTCCTTACAATGAGCAGTTCTTC. It is translated as CASRPDGTPYNEQFF.

The rearrangement uses TRBV27 and TRBJ2-1, with D unresolved. This CDR3 contains 12 residues. Germline CDR1 reads MNHEY; CDR2 reads SMNVEV (reference sequence). The V gene lost 5 bases and the J gene lost 5 bases, with 7 bases spanning the gap. The CDR3 DNA reads TGTGCCAGCAGTCTCCAGAACAATGAGCAGTTCTTC. Translating it yields CASSLQNNEQFF.